The 29 T cell receptor beta chains below were found in one sample sequenced in a study of cytomegalovirus exposure and HLA in healthy donors (dated by TCRdb to 2016 to 2017). The library came from the immunoSEQ multiplex PCR assay. For the multiplex PCR, a mixture combining 60 forward primers for TCR Vbeta segments and 13 reverse primers for TCR Jbeta segments was used. Here the immuneACCESS table is served through TCRdb, limited to in-frame sequences with V and J called. Missing clones are a known gap in these copies; in checked studies unresolved V genes cover under half, and the rest lacks a known reason. In all, the sample holds fewer than 250,000 clones, and around 87% of those were seen once. The ten largest clones capture about 1.2% of the sample. Sequencing used PBMCs. The receptors derive from a man aged 25-40 years in good health and CMV-seronegative.

The chain uses TRBV18 and TRBJ2-7; 8 nucleotides match TRBD2. V dropped 3 bases and J dropped 1; count of bases not matched to a gene: 8. This CDR3 has 16 amino acids. Germline V gives CDR1 KGHSH, CDR2 LQKENI. The CDR3 reads CASSPLQLAESYEQYF. CDR3 nucleotides: TGTGCCAGCTCACCGTTGCAACTAGCGGAATCCTACGAGCAGTACTTC.

The rearrangement links TRBV7-9 to TRBJ2-2, with 9 bases that match TRBD2. The CDR3 loop spans 17 amino acids. Per germline, CDR1 SEHNR and CDR2 FQNEAQ (reference sequence). The V and J ends lost 4 bases and 9 bases, in that order; junction bases with no gene match: 15. CDR3 nucleotides: TGTGCCAGCAGCTCCCCTGTTACGCGGGAGGGCCAGTGGGAGCTGTTTTTT. Translated, it gives CASSSPVTREGQWELFF.

The CDR3 nucleotides are TGTGCCAGCAGCGTAGTTGACAGGGGGCATGAAAAACTGTTTTTT. This encodes CASSVVDRGHEKLFF. The genes are TRBV9 and TRBJ1-4, with TRBD1 matching over 10 bases. This CDR3 region has 15 residues. Losses at the gene ends were 0 bases for V and 6 bases for J; bases not matched to a gene: 2. Germline V CDR1 and CDR2: SGDLS, YYNGEE. The full variable domain, rest sourced from reference TRBV9 and TRBJ1-4, is DSGVTQTPKHLITATGQRVTLRCSPRSGDLSVYWYQQSLDQGLQFLIQYYNGEERAKGNILERFSAQQFPDLHSELNLSSLELGDSALYFCASSVVDRGHEKLFFGSGTQLSVL.

The V gene is TRBV18, the J gene TRBJ2-1; 8 bases agree with TRBD1. Germline-derived CDR1 and CDR2 are KGHSH and LQKENI. After removal of 4 bases from V and 2 bases from J, the junction contained 4 bases not matched to a gene. CDR3 length equals 15 residues. The CDR3 DNA sequence: TGTGCCAGCTCACGCGGACAGGGCACCTACAATGAGCAGTTCTTC. As protein: CASSRGQGTYNEQFF.

The chain employs TRBV6-6 and TRBJ2-3; D is ambiguous. V was trimmed by 5 bases and J by 7 bases, leaving 10 bases between them. The CDR3 has 12 residues. CDR1 is MNHNY and CDR2 is SVGAGI in the germline V gene (reference sequence). The CDR3 reads CASSPILNTQYF. The CDR3 nucleotides are TGTGCCAGCAGTCCGATACTTAATACGCAGTATTTT.

The V gene is TRBV9, the J gene TRBJ2-1, with 9 bases lining up with TRBD2. Germline lookup yields CDR1 SGDLS and CDR2 YYNGEE. This CDR3 is built from 15 residues. J gave up 4 bases and V 6 bases, and 8 bases lay outside the gene matches. The CDR3 protein is CASNLATSGYNEQFF. In DNA form, the CDR3 reads TGTGCCAGCAACCTAGCCACTAGCGGGTACAATGAGCAGTTCTTC.

The table lists this clone with a count of one. This sequence joins TRBV7-6 and TRBJ2-1; 13 bases line up with TRBD2. CDR3 length equals 17 residues. Trimming removed 5 bases from V and 0 bases from J; junction bases left unmatched: 4. The germline gives CDR1 SGHVS, CDR2 FNYEAQ. The CDR3 sequence: CASSHRTSGSSYNEQFF. DNA for the CDR3: TGTGCCAGCAGCCATAGGACTAGCGGGAGCTCCTACAATGAGCAGTTCTTC.

The chain couples TRBV30 to TRBJ2-1; D unclear. Germline V gene lookup returns CDR1 GTSNPN and CDR2 SVGIG (reference sequence). This CDR3 is built from 15 residues. The V end lost 0 bases, the J end lost 1 base, and 10 bases lay between the germline ends. This chain's CDR3 is CAWSVRSRSYNEQFF. The CDR3 DNA is TGTGCCTGGAGTGTACGTAGTCGATCCTACAATGAGCAGTTCTTC.

This chain uses TRBV19 with TRBJ1-6; TRBD1 matches at 9 bases. V lost 5 bases, J lost 10 bases, and 9 bases stayed unmatched. The CDR3 consists of 15 residues. Per the germline V gene, CDR1 is LNHDA and CDR2 is SQIVND (reference sequence). The CDR3 DNA reads TGTGCCAGTAGTGTAACCGGGACAGGGTGGTCACCCCTCCACTTT. It yields the protein CASSVTGTGWSPLHF.

The chain uses TRBV6-4 and TRBJ2-5; possibly TRBD2 for D (5 bases). The DNA end is more similar to TRBJ2-7, so the J call may be wrong. CDR1 and CDR2 (germline): MRHNA, SNTAGT. This CDR3 is 15 amino acids long. CDR3 protein: CASSDSGLAGYEQYF. Here the CDR3 DNA reads TGTGCCAGCAGTGACTCCGGCCTTGCGGGCTACGAGCAGTACTTC.

The CDR3 coding sequence is TGTGCCAGCGCCGATCCGGGGAATGAGCAGTTCTTC. Residues: CASADPGNEQFF. The chain has TRBV6-5 and TRBJ2-1, with TRBD2 as a possible D gene (5 bases). V lost 8 bases, J lost 7 bases, and 12 bases lay in between. Per germline, CDR1 MNHEY and CDR2 SVGAGI. The CDR3 runs to 12 residues.

This clone came up once. The rearrangement joins TRBV30 to TRBJ2-7, with a tentative D call TRBD2 (5 bases). Deletions cut 1 base from V and 7 bases from J, with 11 bases between. The CDR3 is 12 residues long. From germline, CDR1 is GTSNPN and CDR2 SVGIG (reference sequence). CDR3 protein: CAWSGIRGEQYF. The CDR3 nucleotides read TGTGCCTGGAGTGGCATTCGAGGGGAGCAGTACTTC.

The chain links TRBV11-2 to TRBJ1-2; D perhaps matches TRBD1 (6 bases). The length of the CDR3 is 15 residues. V lost 5 bases to trimming and J lost 4 bases, with 17 bases between them. From germline, CDR1 is SGHAT and CDR2 FQNNGV. The CDR3 region has the DNA TGTGCCAGCAGCACGTCGGCAGGGGCGGGCTATGGCTACACCTTC. Protein product: CASSTSAGAGYGYTF.

J is TRBJ1-2 and V is TRBV28; D not certain. CDR3 length: 15 amino acids. Germline CDR1 and CDR2: MDHEN and SYDVKM. V was shortened by 8 bases and J by 0 bases, with 16 bases between the two germline ends. The CDR3 DNA is TGTGCCAGCGCGGCCATCAGTGGTTCTAACTATGGCTACACCTTC. Protein product: CASAAISGSNYGYTF.

This clone showed up just once. The rearrangement uses TRBV13 and TRBJ2-1, with TRBD2 matching over 10 bases. Germline lookup yields CDR1 PRHDT and CDR2 FYEKMQ (reference sequence). CDR3 size: 20 residues. Losses at the gene ends were 3 bases for V and 0 bases for J; bases not matched to a gene: 14. The CDR3 nucleotides are TGTGCCAGCAGCTTGGACCTGGCCGGACTAGCGGATATCTCCTACAATGAGCAGTTCTTC. This codes for CASSLDLAGLADISYNEQFF.

About this clone: One junction end does not reproduce the germline sequence, and a read error may be involved. The same CDR3 arises from other DNA sequences in this sample as well. The gene calls are TRBV28 and TRBJ1-2; D gene unclear. Germline CDR1 MDHEN, CDR2 SYDVKM. CDR3 size: 12 residues. As DNA, the CDR3 is TGCGCCAGCAAAGACGGGGTGGGTGGCTACACCTTC. It encodes CASKDGVGGYTF.

The chain recombines TRBV11-2 with TRBJ1-2, with D hard to call. The CDR3 spans 13 residues. Germline CDR1 is SGHAT and CDR2 is FQNNGV. V lost 5 bases and J 4 bases, leaving 11 bases between the germline ends. CDR3 region: CASSPLTSYGYTF. CDR3 in DNA: TGTGCCAGCAGCCCTCTTACCAGCTATGGCTACACCTTC. The full variable domain, in which reference TRBV11-2 and TRBJ1-2 provide the parts outside the CDR3, is EAGVAQSPRYKIIEKRQSVAFWCNPISGHATLYWYQQILGQGPKLLIQFQNNGVVDDSQLPKDRFSAERLKGVDSTLKIQPAKLEDSAVYLCASSPLTSYGYTFGSGTRLTVV.

The chain combines TRBV4-1 with TRBJ2-1; 8 nucleotides match TRBD2. This CDR3 region has 15 residues. Germline CDR1 is MGHRA and CDR2 is YSYEKL. The V segment lost 0 bases and the J segment 6 bases; nucleotides outside the gene matches: 4. CDR3 region: CASSQDPRGANEQFF. CDR3 sequence (DNA): TGCGCCAGCAGCCAAGATCCGCGGGGGGCCAATGAGCAGTTCTTC.

As to this clone: This CDR3 is also generated by other DNA sequences in the sample. The CDR3 DNA reads TGTGCCAGTAGGCTAGCGGGAGCAGATACGCAGTATTTT. It specifies CASRLAGADTQYF. The gene calls are TRBV19 and TRBJ2-3; 10 bases map to TRBD2. The CDR3 is 13 residues long. CDR1 is LNHDA, CDR2 SQIVND, per germline (reference sequence). Trimming took 6 bases from V and 4 from J; bases not matched to a gene: 1.

The V and J genes are TRBV29-1 and TRBJ2-4, with a weak D call TRBD2 (6 bases). Germline V gives CDR1 SQVTM, CDR2 ANQGSEA. This CDR3 is built from 14 residues. Trimming pared 6 bases from V and 0 bases from J, leaving 12 bases between. The CDR3 spells CSVGRTGAKNIQYF. The CDR3 DNA reads as TGCAGCGTCGGGAGAACAGGAGCCAAAAACATTCAGTACTTC.

This sequence joins TRBV5-1 and TRBJ2-2, with D possibly TRBD1 on 5 matching bases. Per the germline V gene, CDR1 is SGHRS and CDR2 is YFSETQ. The CDR3 contains 16 residues. Deletions cut 3 bases from V and 3 bases from J, with 15 bases between. CDR3 DNA: TGCGCCAGCAGCTGGGGCTTTGGGGATTACACCGGGGAGCTGTTTTTT. Its protein is CASSWGFGDYTGELFF.

J is TRBJ1-6 and V is TRBV5-1, with 11 bases matching TRBD1. Losses at the gene ends were 3 bases for V and 8 bases for J; bases not matched to a gene: 1. Germline V lookup: CDR1 SGHRS, CDR2 YFSETQ. The CDR3 is 14 residues long. The CDR3 DNA sequence: TGCGCCAGCAGCTCGGGACAGGGGGATTCACCCCTCCACTTT. This codes for CASSSGQGDSPLHF. Based on the CDR3 plus reference TRBV5-1 and TRBJ1-6, the full variable domain is KAGVTQTPRYLIKTRGQQVTLSCSPISGHRSVSWYQQTPGQGLQFLFEYFSETQRNKGNFPGRFSGRQFSNSRSEMNVSTLELGDSALYLCASSSGQGDSPLHFGNGTRLTVT.

The gene calls are TRBV29-1 and TRBJ1-2, with TRBD1 matching over 7 bases. Germline-derived CDR1 and CDR2 are SQVTM and ANQGSEA. Unmatched junction bases numbered 10, after V lost 4 bases and J lost 8 bases. The CDR3 runs to 13 residues. The DNA of the CDR3 is TGCAGCGTTGTCACGGGGCAGGGGGTAGGCTACACCTTC. This translates into CSVVTGQGVGYTF.

The genes are TRBV5-1 and TRBJ1-2, with 10 bases that match TRBD1. This CDR3 spans 17 amino acids. Per the germline V gene, CDR1 is SGHRS and CDR2 is YFSETQ. V gave up 0 bases and J gave up 1 base; unmatched junction bases: 6. The DNA for the CDR3 is TGCGCCAGCAGCTTGGGACAGGGGGCAACTATTAACTATGGCTACACCTTC. This translates into CASSLGQGATINYGYTF.

The V gene is TRBV5-4, the J gene TRBJ2-7; the D is unclear. This CDR3 spans 11 amino acids. Trimming shortened V by 0 bases and J by 5 bases, and 3 bases separated the two germline ends. Germline-derived CDR1 and CDR2 are SGHNT and YYREEE (reference sequence). The CDR3 sequence: CASSLADEQYF. DNA for the CDR3: TGTGCCAGCAGCTTGGCCGACGAGCAGTACTTC.

This clone has only one observation. V gene TRBV9 combines with J gene TRBJ2-7, with 8 bases identical to TRBD1. The CDR3 is made up of 15 amino acids. In germline, CDR1 is SGDLS, CDR2 YYNGEE. The V segment lost 4 bases and the J segment 5 bases; nucleotides outside the gene matches: 11. CDR3 nucleotide sequence: TGTGCCAGCAGCCCGCTGACAGGGGTTGTAGACGAGCAGTACTTC. It yields the protein CASSPLTGVVDEQYF.

The chain uses TRBV5-4 and TRBJ2-7; 13 bases match TRBD2. Germline CDR1 and CDR2: SGHNT and YYREEE (reference sequence). Germline trimming cut 6 bases from V and 2 bases from J; bases unmatched to any gene: 5. This CDR3 is built from 15 residues. The CDR3 loop reads CASNWTSGGPYEQYF. CDR3 DNA sequence: TGTGCCAGCAACTGGACTAGCGGGGGACCCTACGAGCAGTACTTC.

The chain combines TRBV6-6 with TRBJ2-7; the match to TRBD1 covers 9 bases. CDR3 size: 15 residues. Germline CDR1 MNHNY, CDR2 SVGAGI (reference sequence). With V trimmed by 7 bases and J by 4 bases, 11 bases remained unmatched. CDR3 DNA: TGTGCCAGCAACACAGGTGGGACAGGGAAGTACGAGCAGTACTTC. Its protein is CASNTGGTGKYEQYF.

The chain has TRBV2 and TRBJ2-3; D is unresolved. V lost 5 bases, J lost 2 bases, and 5 bases lay in between. CDR3 size: 12 residues. Germline CDR1 is SNHLY and CDR2 is FYNNEI. The CDR3 is CASSPFTDTQYF. CDR3 sequence (DNA): TGTGCCAGCAGTCCATTCACAGATACGCAGTATTTT.